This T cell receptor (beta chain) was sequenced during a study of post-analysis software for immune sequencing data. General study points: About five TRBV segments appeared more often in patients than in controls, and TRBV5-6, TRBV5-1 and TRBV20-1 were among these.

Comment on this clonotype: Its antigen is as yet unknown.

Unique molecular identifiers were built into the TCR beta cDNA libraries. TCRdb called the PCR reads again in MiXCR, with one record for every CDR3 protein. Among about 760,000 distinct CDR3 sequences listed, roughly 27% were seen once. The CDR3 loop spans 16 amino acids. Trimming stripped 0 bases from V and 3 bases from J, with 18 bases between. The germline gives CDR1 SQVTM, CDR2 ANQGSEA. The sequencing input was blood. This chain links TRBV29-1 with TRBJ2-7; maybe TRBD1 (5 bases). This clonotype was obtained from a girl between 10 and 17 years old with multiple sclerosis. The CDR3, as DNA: TGCAGCGTTGAAGATAGGAGTCAGGACGGACACTACGAGCAGTACTTC. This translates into CSVEDRSQDGHYEQYF.